This TCR beta chain was captured by sequencing in a study of control samples from healthy donors and cancer patients. The length of the CDR3 is 18 residues. CDR1 is SGHTA and CDR2 is FQGNSA in the germline V gene. V lost 1 base and J 2 bases, leaving 19 bases between the germline ends. The repertoire was sequenced with immunoSEQ multiplex PCR; TCRdb's copy has only in-frame clones and lacks some. The sample has nearly 200,000 clones, about 90% seen once. The gene calls are TRBV7-2 and TRBJ2-3; D not certain. The source is a man in his thirties or forties in good health. The sample comprised blood. CDR3 region: CASSLESSSMAVTDTQYF. The DNA for the CDR3 is TGTGCCAGCAGCTTAGAGTCTTCCTCGATGGCGGTCACAGATACGCAGTATTTT.